The TCR beta chain described here comes from a study of blood T cell repertoires in COVID-19. Study-wide context: Sources were T cells, B-cell-depleted T cells, or PBMCs; the material itself was cDNA or gDNA.

Trimming cost V 3 bases and J 5 bases; bases outside gene matches: 15. The CDR3 covers 18 residues. The germline CDR1 and CDR2 sequences are MNHEY and SVGEGT. Authors' analysis steps: Amplification from reference gene primers served as the basis for estimated nucleated cell counts. The data were produced by immunoSEQ multiplex PCR, yet TCRdb's version contains in-frame clones alone and is incomplete. For V, J and clone size, that table is used; D and trimming come from the DNA. The data hold some 100,000 clones, with approximately 84% observed a single time. Material for sequencing was peripheral blood. The chain employs TRBV6-2 or TRBV6-3 and TRBJ1-1; 10 nucleotides match TRBD1. The receptor was derived from a man between 60 and 75 years old with acute or convalescent COVID-19. Here the CDR3 reads CASSYPDRGGSRWTEAFF. The CDR3 DNA reads as TGTGCCAGCAGTTATCCGGACAGGGGGGGATCTCGGTGGACTGAAGCTTTCTTT.